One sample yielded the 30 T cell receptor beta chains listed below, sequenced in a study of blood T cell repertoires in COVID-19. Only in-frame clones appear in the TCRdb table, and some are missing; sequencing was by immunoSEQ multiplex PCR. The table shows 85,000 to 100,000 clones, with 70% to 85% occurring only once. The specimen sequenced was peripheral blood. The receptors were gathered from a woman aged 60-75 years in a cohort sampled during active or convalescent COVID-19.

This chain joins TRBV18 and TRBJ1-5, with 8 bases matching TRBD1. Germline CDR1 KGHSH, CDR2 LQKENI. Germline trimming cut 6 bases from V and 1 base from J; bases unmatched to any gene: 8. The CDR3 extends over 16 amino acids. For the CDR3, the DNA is TGTGCCAGCTCCCAGATGGACAGGGCGAGCAATCAGCCCCAGCATTTT. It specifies CASSQMDRASNQPQHF.

Here the CDR3 DNA reads TGTGCCAGCAGCCAAGCGGGGGGTACGGATACGCAGTATTTT. Amino acid sequence: CASSQAGGTDTQYF. The chain carries TRBV3-1 (or the pseudogene TRBV3-2) and TRBJ2-3, with 7 bases that match TRBD2. V gave up 1 base and J gave up 6 bases; unmatched junction bases: 4. The CDR3 is 14 amino acids. Per germline, CDR1 LGHDT and CDR2 YNNKEL (reference sequence).

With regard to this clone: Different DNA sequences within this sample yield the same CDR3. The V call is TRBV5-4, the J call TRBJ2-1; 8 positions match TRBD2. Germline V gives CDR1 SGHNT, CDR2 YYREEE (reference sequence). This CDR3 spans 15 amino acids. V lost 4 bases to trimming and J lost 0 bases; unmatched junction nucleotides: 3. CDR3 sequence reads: CASSPGTSSYNEQFF. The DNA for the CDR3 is TGTGCCAGCAGCCCAGGGACTAGCTCCTACAATGAGCAGTTCTTC.

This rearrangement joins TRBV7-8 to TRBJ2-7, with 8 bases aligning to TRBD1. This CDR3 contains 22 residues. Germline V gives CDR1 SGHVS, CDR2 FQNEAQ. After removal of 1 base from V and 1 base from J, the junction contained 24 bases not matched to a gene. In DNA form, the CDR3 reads TGTGCCAGCAGCTTAGGTCGTCGGGCCTTCATACCGACAGGGGAATGGTCCTACGAGCAGTACTTC. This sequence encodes CASSLGRRAFIPTGEWSYEQYF.

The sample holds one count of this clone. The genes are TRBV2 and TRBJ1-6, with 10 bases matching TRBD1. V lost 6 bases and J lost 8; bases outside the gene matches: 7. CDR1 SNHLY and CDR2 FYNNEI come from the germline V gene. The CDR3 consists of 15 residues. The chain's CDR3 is CASRARTGGDSPLHF. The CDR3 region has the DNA TGTGCCAGCAGGGCCAGGACAGGGGGAGATTCACCCCTCCACTTT.

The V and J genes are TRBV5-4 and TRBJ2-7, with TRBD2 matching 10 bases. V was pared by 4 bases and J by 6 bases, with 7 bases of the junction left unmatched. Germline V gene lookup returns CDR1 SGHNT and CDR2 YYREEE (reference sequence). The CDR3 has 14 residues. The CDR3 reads CASSLSGGASEQYF. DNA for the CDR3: TGTGCCAGCAGCCTCAGCGGGGGGGCCAGCGAGCAGTACTTC.

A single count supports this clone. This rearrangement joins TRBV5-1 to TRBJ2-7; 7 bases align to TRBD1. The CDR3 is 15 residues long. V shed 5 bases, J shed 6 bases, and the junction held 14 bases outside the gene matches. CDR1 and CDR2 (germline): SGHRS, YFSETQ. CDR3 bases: TGCGCCAGCAGGGTTACAGGGGAAATCACGGTCGAGCAGTACTTC. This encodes CASRVTGEITVEQYF.

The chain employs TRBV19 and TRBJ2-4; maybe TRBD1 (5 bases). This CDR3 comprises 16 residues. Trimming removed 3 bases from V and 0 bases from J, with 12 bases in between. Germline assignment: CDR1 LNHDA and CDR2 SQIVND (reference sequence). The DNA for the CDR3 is TGTGCCAGTAGTATTAACGGCAGGGCAGCCAAAAACATTCAGTACTTC. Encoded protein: CASSINGRAAKNIQYF.

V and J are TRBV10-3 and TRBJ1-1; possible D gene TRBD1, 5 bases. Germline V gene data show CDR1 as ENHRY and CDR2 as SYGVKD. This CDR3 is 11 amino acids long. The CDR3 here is CATGGNTEAFF. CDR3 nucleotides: TGTGCAACCGGGGGGAACACTGAAGCTTTCTTT.

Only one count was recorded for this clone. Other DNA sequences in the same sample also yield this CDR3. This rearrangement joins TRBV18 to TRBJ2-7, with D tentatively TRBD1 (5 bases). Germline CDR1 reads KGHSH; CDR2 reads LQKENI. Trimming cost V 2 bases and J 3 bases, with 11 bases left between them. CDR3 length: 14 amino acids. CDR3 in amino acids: CASSPIRQGYEQYF. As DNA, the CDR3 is TGTGCCAGCTCACCAATTCGGCAGGGCTACGAGCAGTACTTC.

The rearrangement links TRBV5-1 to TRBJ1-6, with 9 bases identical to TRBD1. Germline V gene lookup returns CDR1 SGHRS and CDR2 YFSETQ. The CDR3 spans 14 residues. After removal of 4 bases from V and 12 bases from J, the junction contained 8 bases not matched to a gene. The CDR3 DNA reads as TGCGCCAGCAGCCAGGGACAGGGCGACCAACCCCTCCACTTT. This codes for CASSQGQGDQPLHF.

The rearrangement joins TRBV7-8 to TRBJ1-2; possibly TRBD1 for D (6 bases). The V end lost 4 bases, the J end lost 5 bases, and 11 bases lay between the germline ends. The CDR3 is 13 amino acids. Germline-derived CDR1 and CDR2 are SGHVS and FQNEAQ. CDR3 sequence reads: CASSSYTGYGYTF. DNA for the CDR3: TGTGCCAGCAGCTCCTACACAGGGTATGGCTACACCTTC. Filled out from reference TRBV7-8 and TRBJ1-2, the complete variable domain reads GAGVSQSPRYKVAKRGQDVALRCDPISGHVSLFWYQQALGQGPEFLTYFQNEAQLDKSGLPSDRFFAERPEGSVSTLKIQRTQQEDSAVYLCASSSYTGYGYTFGSGTRLTVV.

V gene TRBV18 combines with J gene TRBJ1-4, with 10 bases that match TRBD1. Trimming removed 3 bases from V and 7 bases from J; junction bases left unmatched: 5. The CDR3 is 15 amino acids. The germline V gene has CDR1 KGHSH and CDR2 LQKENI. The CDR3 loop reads CASSPTGTGAEKLFF. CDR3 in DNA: TGTGCCAGCTCACCCACCGGGACAGGGGCTGAAAAACTGTTTTTT.

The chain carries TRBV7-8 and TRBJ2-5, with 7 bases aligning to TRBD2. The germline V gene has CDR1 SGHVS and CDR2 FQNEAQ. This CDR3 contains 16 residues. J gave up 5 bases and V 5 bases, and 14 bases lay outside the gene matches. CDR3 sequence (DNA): TGTGCCAGCAGCGTAGACGGGGGGTCAGGGAGGGAGACCCAGTACTTC. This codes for CASSVDGGSGRETQYF.

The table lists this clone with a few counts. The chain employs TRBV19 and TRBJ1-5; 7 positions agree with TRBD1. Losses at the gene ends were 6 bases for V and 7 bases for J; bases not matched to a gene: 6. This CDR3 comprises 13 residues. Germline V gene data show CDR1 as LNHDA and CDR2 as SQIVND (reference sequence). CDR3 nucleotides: TGTGCCAGTAGAGACAGGGTTCTGCAGCCCCAGCATTTT. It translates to CASRDRVLQPQHF.

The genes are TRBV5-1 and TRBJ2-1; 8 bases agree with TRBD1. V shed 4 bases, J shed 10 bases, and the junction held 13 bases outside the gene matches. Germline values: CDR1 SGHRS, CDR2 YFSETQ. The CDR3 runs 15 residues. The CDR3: CASSPDWTGSSEQFF. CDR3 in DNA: TGCGCCAGCAGCCCGGATTGGACAGGGTCGAGCGAGCAGTTCTTC.

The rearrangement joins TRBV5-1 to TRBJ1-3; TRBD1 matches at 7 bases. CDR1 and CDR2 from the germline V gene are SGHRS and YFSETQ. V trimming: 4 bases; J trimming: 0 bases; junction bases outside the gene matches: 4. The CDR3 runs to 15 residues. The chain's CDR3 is CASSQTGDSGNTIYF. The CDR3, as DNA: TGCGCCAGCAGCCAAACAGGGGACTCTGGAAACACCATATATTTT.

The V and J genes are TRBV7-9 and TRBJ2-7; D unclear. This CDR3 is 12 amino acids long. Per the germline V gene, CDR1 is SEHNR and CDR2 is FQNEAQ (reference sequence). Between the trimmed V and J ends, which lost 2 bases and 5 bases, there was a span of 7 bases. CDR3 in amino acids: CASSLTVDEQYF. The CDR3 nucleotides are TGTGCCAGCAGCTTAACAGTGGACGAGCAGTACTTC. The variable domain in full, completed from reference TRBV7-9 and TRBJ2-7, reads DTGVSQNPRHKITKRGQNVTFRCDPISEHNRLYWYRQTLGQGPEFLTYFQNEAQLEKSRLLSDRFSAERPKGSFSTLEIQRTEQGDSAMYLCASSLTVDEQYFGPGTRLTVT.

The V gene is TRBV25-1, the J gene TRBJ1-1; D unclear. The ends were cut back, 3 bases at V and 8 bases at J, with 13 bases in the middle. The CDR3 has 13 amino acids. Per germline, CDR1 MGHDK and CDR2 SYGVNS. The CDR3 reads CASSDEEGLEAFF. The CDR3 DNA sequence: TGTGCCAGCAGTGACGAGGAGGGCTTAGAAGCTTTCTTT.

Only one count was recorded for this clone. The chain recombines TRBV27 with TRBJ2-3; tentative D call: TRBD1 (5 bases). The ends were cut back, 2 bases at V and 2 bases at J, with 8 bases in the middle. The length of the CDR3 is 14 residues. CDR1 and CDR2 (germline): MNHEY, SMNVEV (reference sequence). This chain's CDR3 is CASSLGAVTDTQYF. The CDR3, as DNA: TGTGCCAGCAGTTTAGGGGCAGTCACAGATACGCAGTATTTT.

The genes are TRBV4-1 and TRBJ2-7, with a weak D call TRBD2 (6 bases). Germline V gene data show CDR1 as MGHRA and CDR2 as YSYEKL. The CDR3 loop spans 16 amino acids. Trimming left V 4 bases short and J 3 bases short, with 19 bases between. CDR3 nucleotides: TGCGCCAGCAGCCGAGGTGGTGGAGGGGTAGTCTACGAGCAGTACTTC. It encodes CASSRGGGGVVYEQYF.

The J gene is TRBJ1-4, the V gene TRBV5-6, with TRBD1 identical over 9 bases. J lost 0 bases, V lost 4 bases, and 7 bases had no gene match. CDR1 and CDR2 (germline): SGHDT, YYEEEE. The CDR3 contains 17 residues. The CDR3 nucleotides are TGTGCCAGCAGCGGTTGGGACAGGGCGTCAACTAATGAAAAACTGTTTTTT. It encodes CASSGWDRASTNEKLFF.

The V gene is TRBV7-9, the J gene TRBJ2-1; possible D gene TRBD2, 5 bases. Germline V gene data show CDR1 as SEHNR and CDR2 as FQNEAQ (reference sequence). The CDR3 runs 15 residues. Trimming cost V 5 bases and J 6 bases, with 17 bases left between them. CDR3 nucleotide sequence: TGTGCCAGCAGCCCCAATAACGAAGGGAGCAATGAGCAGTTCTTC. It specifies CASSPNNEGSNEQFF. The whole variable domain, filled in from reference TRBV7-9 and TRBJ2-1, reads DTGVSQNPRHKITKRGQNVTFRCDPISEHNRLYWYRQTLGQGPEFLTYFQNEAQLEKSRLLSDRFSAERPKGSFSTLEIQRTEQGDSAMYLCASSPNNEGSNEQFFGPGTRLTVL.

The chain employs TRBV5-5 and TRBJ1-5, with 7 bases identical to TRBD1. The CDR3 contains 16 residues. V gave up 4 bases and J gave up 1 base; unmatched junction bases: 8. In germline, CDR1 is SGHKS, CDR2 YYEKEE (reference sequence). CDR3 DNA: TGTGCCAGCAGCACCGGGACAGCCGCCAGCAATCAGCCCCAGCATTTT. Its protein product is CASSTGTAASNQPQHF.

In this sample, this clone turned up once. The CDR3 protein is CASAGLWNTEAFF. The CDR3 nucleotides are TGTGCCAGCGCGGGACTCTGGAACACTGAAGCTTTCTTT. The V and J genes are TRBV6-5 and TRBJ1-1; the D gene is possibly TRBD1 (5 bases). V was shortened by 8 bases and J by 1 base, with 11 bases between the two germline ends. This CDR3 comprises 13 residues. CDR1 MNHEY and CDR2 SVGAGI come from the germline V gene.

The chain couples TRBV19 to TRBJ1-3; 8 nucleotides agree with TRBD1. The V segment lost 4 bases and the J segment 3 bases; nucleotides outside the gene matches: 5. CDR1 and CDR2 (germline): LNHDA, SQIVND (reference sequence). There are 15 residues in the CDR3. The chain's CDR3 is CASSRDRGSGNTIYF. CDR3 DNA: TGTGCCAGTAGTAGAGACAGGGGAAGTGGAAACACCATATATTTT.

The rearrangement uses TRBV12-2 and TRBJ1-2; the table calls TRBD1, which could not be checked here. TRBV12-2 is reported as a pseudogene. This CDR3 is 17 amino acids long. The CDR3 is CASRLALVGQGRYGYTF. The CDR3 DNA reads TGTGCAAGTCGCTTAGCTTTGGTTGGACAGGGGCGCTATGGCTACACCTTC.

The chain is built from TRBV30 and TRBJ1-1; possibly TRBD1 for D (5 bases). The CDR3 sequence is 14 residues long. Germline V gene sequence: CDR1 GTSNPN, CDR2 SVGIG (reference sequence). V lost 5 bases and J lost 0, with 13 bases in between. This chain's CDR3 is CAWEGSHLNTEAFF. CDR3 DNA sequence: TGTGCCTGGGAGGGGTCCCACCTGAACACTGAAGCTTTCTTT. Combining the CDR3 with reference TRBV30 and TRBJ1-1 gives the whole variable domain SQTIHQWPATLVQPVGSPLSLECTVEGTSNPNLYWYRQAAGRGLQLLFYSVGIGQISSEVPQNLSASRPQDRQFILSSKKLLLSDSGFYLCAWEGSHLNTEAFFGQGTRLTVV.

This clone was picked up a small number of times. The CDR3 region has the DNA TGTGCCAGCAGCCCCCGGGACTCCCTGAGGACTAATGAAAAACTGTTTTTT. Translating gives CASSPRDSLRTNEKLFF. J is TRBJ1-4 and V is TRBV3-1 (or the pseudogene TRBV3-2); TRBD1 might be the D (5 bases). V lost 4 bases and J lost 2, with 17 bases in between. The CDR3 has 17 residues. The germline V gene has CDR1 LGHDT and CDR2 YNNKEL (reference sequence).

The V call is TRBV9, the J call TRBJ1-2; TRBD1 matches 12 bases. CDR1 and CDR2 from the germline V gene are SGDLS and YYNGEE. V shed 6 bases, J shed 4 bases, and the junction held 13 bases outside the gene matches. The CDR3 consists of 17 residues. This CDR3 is CASTSGDRGPSGYGYTF. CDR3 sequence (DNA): TGTGCCAGCACAAGTGGGGACAGGGGGCCGTCTGGCTATGGCTACACCTTC.